The rows below give T cell receptor beta chains drawn from one sample of a study of blood T cell repertoires in COVID-19. Profiled with immunoSEQ multiplex PCR; TCRdb holds only in-frame clones, not every one. The repertoire holds fewer than 250,000 clones, with roughly 84% as singletons. The sample consisted of peripheral blood. These TCRs come from a woman between 40 and 55 years old who had recovered from COVID-19. CDR3s leave out the opening cysteine and the closing phenylalanine or tryptophan.

J gene: TRBJ1-3
V gene: TRBV14
CDR3 protein: ASSQDEGQGVSGNTIY

J gene: TRBJ2-7
V gene: TRBV29-1
CDR3 protein: SVGQTYEQY

J gene: TRBJ1-5
V gene: TRBV3-1/TRBV3-2
CDR3 protein: ASSQDSGNNQPQH

J gene: TRBJ1-1
V gene: TRBV7-9
CDR3 protein: ASSWTGGIPNTEAF

J gene: TRBJ2-7
V gene: TRBV19
CDR3 protein: ASSIALAATYEQY

J gene: TRBJ2-1
V gene: TRBV20-1
CDR3 protein: SALDNEQF

J gene: TRBJ1-4
V gene: TRBV5-1
CDR3 protein: ASSSPGDEKLF

J gene: TRBJ2-5
V gene: TRBV2
CDR3 protein: ASSGGQGETQY

J gene: TRBJ2-7
V gene: TRBV7-9
CDR3 protein: ASSLATTRDRPPYEQY

J gene: TRBJ1-3
V gene: TRBV6-5
CDR3 protein: ASSYGQGAGNTIY

J gene: TRBJ1-5
V gene: TRBV6-5
CDR3 protein: ASRRTGRNQPQH

J gene: TRBJ1-2
V gene: TRBV3-1/TRBV3-2
CDR3 protein: ASSQEFGGYGYT

J gene: TRBJ2-1
V gene: TRBV2
CDR3 protein: ASSAGRSPSNEQF

J gene: TRBJ2-1
V gene: TRBV12-5
CDR3 protein: ASGLVLLAGGYNEQF

J gene: TRBJ1-5
V gene: TRBV7-9
CDR3 protein: ASSGRDTSNQPQH

J gene: TRBJ2-3
V gene: TRBV6-5
CDR3 protein: ASSYSGRGTDTQY

J gene: TRBJ2-4
V gene: TRBV7-9
CDR3 protein: ASSVGQRAKNIQY

J gene: TRBJ2-7
V gene: TRBV5-5
CDR3 protein: ASSHPGQGTYEQY

J gene: TRBJ1-5
V gene: TRBV3-1/TRBV3-2
CDR3 protein: ASSQEGGNQPQH

J gene: TRBJ1-4
V gene: TRBV9
CDR3 protein: ASSVAGQGGLEKLF

J gene: TRBJ2-3
V gene: TRBV7-6
CDR3 protein: ASSLAVGRATDTQY

J gene: TRBJ1-5
V gene: TRBV7-8
CDR3 protein: ASSLGAISNQPQH

J gene: TRBJ2-7
V gene: TRBV13
CDR3 protein: ASSSGLAGGYEQY

J gene: TRBJ1-4
V gene: TRBV6-5
CDR3 protein: ASQKGEKLF

J gene: TRBJ1-2
V gene: TRBV12-3/TRBV12-4
CDR3 protein: ASTPDRVGYT

J gene: TRBJ1-2
V gene: TRBV7-9
CDR3 protein: ASSLDQGRYGYT

J gene: TRBJ1-1
V gene: TRBV19
CDR3 protein: ASSIGREGNTEAF

J gene: TRBJ2-1
V gene: TRBV5-1
CDR3 protein: ASSPPTSEDGGEQF